This TCR beta chain came from a study of cytomegalovirus exposure and HLA in healthy donors. Study in general: HLA-typed donors contributed about 85 million unique TCRs, which were held in an early data release. Overall study findings and caveats: In vitro testing confirmed a few CMV-associated chains as specific for CMV antigens. About 87% or about 30% of the time was how often most TCR beta V segments were productive, according to an earlier analysis. A link between a missense DCLRE1C variant and TCR beta V- and J-gene trimming emerged from a later analysis.

CDR3 length: 13 amino acids. Trimming removed 2 bases at V and 7 bases at J, with 12 bases between. Germline CDR1 and CDR2: SGHDT and YYEEEE. As to this clone: Its matching antigen is unknown.

The PCR made use of 60 Vbeta and 13 Jbeta primers. Repertoires were generated with immunoSEQ multiplex PCR, while TCRdb's copy carries only in-frame clones and drops some. The record lists around 100,000 clones, of which the ten most abundant hold 3.4%. This sequence originates from a woman under 40 in good health and CMV-seronegative. J is TRBJ1-2 and V is TRBV5-6, with TRBD1 as a possible D gene (5 bases). Material for sequencing was PBMCs. CDR3 DNA sequence: TGTGCCAGCAGCTTAGCAGGGCCCCTTGGCTACACCTTC. Encoded protein: CASSLAGPLGYTF.